The 8 T cell receptor beta chains below were found in one sample sequenced in a study of human CD4 T cells and Enterobacteriaceae. The memory gate held CD4+ cells that were not CD45RA+CCR7+CD95- naive cells, over 98% pure. TCRdb's table, derived via immunoSEQ multiplex PCR, lists solely in-frame clones and lacks some. The profile covers approximately 26,000 clones, with 65% to 85% appearing a single time and approximately 0.9% taken by the ten largest. The sequenced sample consisted of memory CD4+ T cells from blood. All receptors derive from a human donor in good health.

The chain is built from TRBV5-6 and TRBJ2-7; either TRBD1 or TRBD2 may supply D (6 bases each). V gave up 4 bases and J gave up 4 bases, with 12 bases separating them. The CDR3 is 13 residues long. Germline-derived CDR1 and CDR2 are SGHDT and YYEEEE. The CDR3 here is CASSRGTNYEQYF. The CDR3 DNA is TGTGCCAGCAGCCGGGGGACAAATTACGAGCAGTACTTC.

The V call is TRBV6-5, the J call TRBJ1-4; D uncertain. Trimming cost V 0 bases and J 0 bases, with 8 bases left between them. Germline V gene lookup returns CDR1 MNHEY and CDR2 SVGAGI. This CDR3 has 16 residues. The CDR3, as DNA: TGTGCCAGCAGTTACTCGGCCGGCACAACTAATGAAAAACTGTTTTTT. Translating gives CASSYSAGTTNEKLFF.

The CDR3 region is CASSHKSGDTQYF. The CDR3 nucleotides read TGTGCCAGCAGCCACAAGTCGGGGGATACGCAGTATTTT. J is TRBJ2-3 and V is TRBV11-1, with D perhaps TRBD2 (5 bases). This CDR3 is built from 13 residues. Germline V lookup: CDR1 SGHAT, CDR2 FQDESV (reference sequence). Trimming removed 5 bases from V and 6 bases from J, with 12 bases in between.

V is TRBV7-3 and J is TRBJ2-5, with 11 bases lining up with TRBD2. The CDR3 runs 15 residues. V shed 1 base, J shed 5 bases, and the junction held 3 bases outside the gene matches. Germline-derived CDR1 and CDR2 are SGHTA and FQGTGA. CDR3 residues: CASSLNSGRAETQYF. The CDR3 bases are TGTGCCAGCAGCTTAAATAGCGGGAGGGCCGAGACCCAGTACTTC.

Only a few counts were recorded for this clone. The V and J genes are TRBV19 and TRBJ1-1, with D unresolved. V lost 1 base and J 4 bases, leaving 16 bases between the germline ends. This CDR3 spans 16 amino acids. Germline V lookup: CDR1 LNHDA, CDR2 SQIVND (reference sequence). CDR3 bases: TGTGCCAGTAGTATAGGGTTCTCAACCCGGATCACTGAAGCTTTCTTT. It encodes CASSIGFSTRITEAFF. The entire variable domain, with the rest obtained from reference TRBV19 and TRBJ1-1, is as follows: DGGITQSPKYLFRKEGQNVTLSCEQNLNHDAMYWYRQDPGQGLRLIYYSQIVNDFQKGDIAEGYSVSREKKESFPLTVTSAQKNPTAFYLCASSIGFSTRITEAFFGQGTRLTVV.

V and J are TRBV28 and TRBJ2-7; 10 bases fit TRBD1. Germline V CDR1 and CDR2: MDHEN, SYDVKM. The V segment lost 7 bases and the J segment 5 bases; nucleotides outside the gene matches: 8. The CDR3 loop spans 14 amino acids. The CDR3 region is CASTGGQGRNEQYF. The CDR3 coding sequence is TGTGCCAGCACCGGGGGACAGGGGCGAAACGAGCAGTACTTC.

This chain links TRBV4-2 with TRBJ2-7; no clear D. Trimming removed 0 bases from V and 2 bases from J, with 11 bases in between. Germline-derived CDR1 and CDR2 are LGHNA and YNFKEQ. This CDR3 spans 15 amino acids. CDR3 sequence: CASSQDLDETYEQYF. DNA for the CDR3: TGTGCCAGCAGCCAAGATCTGGATGAAACCTACGAGCAGTACTTC.

V is TRBV15 and J is TRBJ1-2; D is possibly TRBD1 (5 bases). Per germline, CDR1 LNHNV and CDR2 YYDKDF (reference sequence). Trimming pared 5 bases from V and 4 bases from J, leaving 20 bases between. CDR3 length equals 16 residues. The CDR3 loop is CATSRAVAGGAYGYTF. In DNA, the CDR3 is TGTGCCACCAGCCGCGCGGTAGCGGGGGGTGCCTATGGCTACACCTTC.